What follows is one TCR beta chain and its context. This CDR3 is 14 amino acids long. Trimming at V came to 0 bases and at J to 5 bases, leaving 2 bases not matched to a gene. Germline loops: CDR1 SGHNT, CDR2 YYREEE (reference sequence). Original data processing: Reference gene primers were amplified, and this amplification served to estimate nucleated cell counts. Method: immunoSEQ multiplex PCR; TCRdb's copy keeps in-frame clones and lacks some. V and J calls and clone size are given by that table; D and trimming were obtained from the DNA. Of some 120,000 clones listed, about 74% are singletons. This sample was included in a study of blood T cell repertoires in COVID-19. As for the study in general: The samples span acute and convalescent COVID-19 from the United States, Italy and Spain. Sources were T cells, B-cell-depleted T cells, or PBMCs; the material itself was cDNA or gDNA.

The V and J genes are TRBV5-4 and TRBJ2-7, with TRBD1 matching 10 bases. The sequencing sample was made of peripheral blood. The receptor was derived from a human donor in a cohort sampled during active COVID-19. CDR3 in amino acids: CASSLGQGANEQYF. DNA for the CDR3: TGTGCCAGCAGCTTGGGACAGGGGGCGAACGAGCAGTACTTC.